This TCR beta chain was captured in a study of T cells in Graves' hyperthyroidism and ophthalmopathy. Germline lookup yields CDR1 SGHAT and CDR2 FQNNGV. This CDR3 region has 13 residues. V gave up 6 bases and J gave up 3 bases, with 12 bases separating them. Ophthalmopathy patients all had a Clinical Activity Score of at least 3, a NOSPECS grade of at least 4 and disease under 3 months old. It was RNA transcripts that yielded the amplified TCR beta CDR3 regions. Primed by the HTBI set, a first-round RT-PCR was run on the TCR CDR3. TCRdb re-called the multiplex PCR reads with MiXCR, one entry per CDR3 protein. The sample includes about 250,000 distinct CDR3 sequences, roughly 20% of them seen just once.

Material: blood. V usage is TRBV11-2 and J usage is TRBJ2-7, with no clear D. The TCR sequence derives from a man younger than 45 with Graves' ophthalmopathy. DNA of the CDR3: TGTGCCAGCAGTGATTCCGTCATCTACGAGCAGTACTTC. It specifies CASSDSVIYEQYF.